This is a list of T cell receptor beta chains from one sample in a study of T cells in Graves' hyperthyroidism and ophthalmopathy. MiXCR was run by TCRdb on the multiplex PCR reads, yielding one entry per CDR3 protein. This sample has 800,000 or so distinct CDR3 sequences, with around 39% found just once. The sample comprised blood. Receptors originate from a man aged 18 to 30 with Graves' hyperthyroidism. The CDR3 runs from the conserved cysteine through the conserved F or W. A D gene is named only where the DNA matches it firmly. Part of the rows lack a size; the others show once, few, many or a class for expanded clones.

j_call v_call d_call clone_size cdr3_aa cdr3_nt
TRBJ1-5 TRBV3-1 NA few CASSQGAGTNQPQHF TGTGCCAGCAGCCAAGGGGCAGGTACCAATCAGCCCCAGCATTTT
TRBJ1-5 TRBV29-1 NA many CSVGDGQYSNQPQHF TGCAGCGTTGGAGATGGACAGTATAGCAATCAGCCCCAGCATTTT
TRBJ1-2 TRBV12-5 TRBD1 NA CASGRRGPGYGYTF TGTGCTAGTGGGCGCAGGGGGCCAGGATATGGCTACACCTTC
TRBJ1-5 TRBV2 NA many CASSGQPNQPQHF TGTGCCAGCAGTGGGCAGCCGAATCAGCCCCAGCATTTT
TRBJ2-2 TRBV5-6 NA NA CASSWQRSAGELFF TGTGCCAGCAGCTGGCAACGGTCCGCCGGGGAGCTGTTTTTT
TRBJ2-7 TRBV29-1 NA few CSVEELEGVPYEQYF TGCAGCGTTGAAGAGTTGGAGGGAGTCCCCTACGAGCAGTACTTC
TRBJ1-3 TRBV4-3 NA NA CASSAGGRGNTIYF TGCGCCAGCAGCGCTGGGGGCCGTGGAAACACCATATATTTT
TRBJ1-6 TRBV7-9 TRBD1 NA CASSSPSDRAQSPLHF TGTGCCAGCAGCTCCCCCTCGGACAGGGCCCAATCACCCCTCCACTTT
TRBJ1-3 TRBV15 NA NA CATSRDRGSAGNTIYF TGTGCCACCAGCAGAGACAGGGGTAGCGCTGGAAACACCATATATTTT
TRBJ2-6 TRBV10-3 NA NA CAISRTGTALSGANVLTF TGTGCCATCAGTCGAACCGGGACGGCTCTCTCTGGGGCCAACGTCCTGACTTTC
TRBJ1-5 TRBV2 NA NA CASSAGHYSNQPQHF TGTGCCAGCAGTGCCGGACATTATAGCAATCAGCCCCAGCATTTT
TRBJ1-6 TRBV4-1 NA NA CASSQDVGSNLHF TGCGCCAGCAGCCAAGATGTAGGGTCTAACCTCCACTTT
TRBJ1-5 TRBV12-3/TRBV12-4 NA few CASSLRQLGQPQHF TGTGCCAGCAGTTTAAGGCAATTAGGTCAGCCCCAGCATTTT
TRBJ2-5 TRBV2 TRBD1 many CASQLGTGGETQYF TGTGCCAGCCAACTCGGGACAGGGGGAGAGACCCAGTACTTC
TRBJ1-2 TRBV12-3/TRBV12-4 NA few CASSGASLALNYGYTF TGTGCCAGCAGTGGGGCCTCGCTAGCCCTTAACTATGGCTACACCTTC
TRBJ1-2 TRBV5-1 NA NA CASSLTLAGYGYTF TGCGCCAGCAGCTTGACACTAGCGGGCTATGGCTACACCTTC
TRBJ2-5 TRBV10-1 NA many CASSAMPGETQYF TGCGCCAGCAGTGCTATGCCTGGAGAGACCCAGTACTTC
TRBJ1-3 TRBV20-1 NA few CSAPGGVYGNTIYF TGCAGTGCCCCGGGCGGGGTATATGGAAACACCATATATTTT
TRBJ1-2 TRBV12-3/TRBV12-4 NA NA CASSFRDPRAYGYTF TGTGCCAGCAGTTTTCGAGACCCCCGGGCCTATGGCTACACCTTC
TRBJ2-7 TRBV6-5 TRBD1 NA CASIGQGANEQYF TGTGCCAGCATCGGACAGGGGGCTAACGAGCAGTACTTC